The 28 T cell receptor beta chains given below trace back to one sample, sequenced in a study of T cell repertoires in ileal Crohn's disease. The method was immunoSEQ multiplex PCR; TCRdb's version includes in-frame clones alone and lacks a portion of them. The sample records some 5,300 clones, around 81% being singletons. The specimen was ileal tissue. The origin of the receptors is an adult with Crohn's disease.

The rearrangement joins TRBV18 to TRBJ2-7; D is perhaps TRBD1 (5 bases). With 4 bases removed from V and 2 bases from J, the gap between germline ends came to 9 bases. The CDR3 extends over 13 amino acids. Looked up from germline, CDR1 is KGHSH and CDR2 is LQKENI. This chain's CDR3 is CASSQDRPYEQYF. Here the CDR3 DNA reads TGTGCCAGCTCACAAGACAGACCCTACGAGCAGTACTTC.

This chain connects TRBV18 to TRBJ2-1; D is unresolved. The CDR3 has 16 residues. The germline V and J ends were trimmed by 0 bases and 9 bases, with 18 bases remaining between them. Germline V gene lookup returns CDR1 KGHSH and CDR2 LQKENI. The CDR3 nucleotides are TGTGCCAGCTCACCACCTTCTAATTCTGGTTTCGGTGAGCAGTTCTTC. Translated, it gives CASSPPSNSGFGEQFF.

The chain employs TRBV9 and TRBJ2-3; TRBD2 agrees at 11 bases. Germline CDR1 reads SGDLS; CDR2 reads YYNGEE. The CDR3 covers 16 residues. V gave up 0 bases and J gave up 6 bases; unmatched junction bases: 6. In DNA form, the CDR3 reads TGTGCCAGCAGCGTAGAGCCTAGCGGGAGGAGGGATACGCAGTATTTT. Amino acids: CASSVEPSGRRDTQYF. Full variable domain (remainder filled in from reference TRBV9 and TRBJ2-3): DSGVTQTPKHLITATGQRVTLRCSPRSGDLSVYWYQQSLDQGLQFLIQYYNGEERAKGNILERFSAQQFPDLHSELNLSSLELGDSALYFCASSVEPSGRRDTQYFGPGTRLTVL.

This clone was recorded only once. The V gene is TRBV9, the J gene TRBJ2-5, with 12 bases aligning to TRBD2. Germline CDR1 reads SGDLS; CDR2 reads YYNGEE. The V segment lost 0 bases and the J segment 5 bases; nucleotides outside the gene matches: 8. The CDR3 is 17 residues long. CDR3 in amino acids: CASSVEALAGGGETQYF. CDR3 in DNA: TGTGCCAGCAGCGTAGAGGCACTAGCGGGAGGAGGGGAGACCCAGTACTTC.

V usage is TRBV7-9 and J usage is TRBJ2-4; possible D gene TRBD2, 5 bases. Germline loops: CDR1 SEHNR, CDR2 FQNEAQ (reference sequence). This CDR3 has 16 residues. Trimming took off 5 bases at V and 7 bases at J, with 21 bases between the two ends. The CDR3 loop reads CASSPKGRGNPNIQYF. The CDR3 DNA reads TGTGCCAGCAGCCCTAAAGGCCGAGGGAACCCCAACATTCAGTACTTC.

V and J are TRBV5-5 and TRBJ1-1; D call uncertain. The V gene's germline CDR1 is SGHKS and CDR2 YYEKEE (reference sequence). This CDR3 region has 11 residues. Between the trimmed V and J ends, which lost 7 bases and 7 bases, there was a span of 11 bases. CDR3 in DNA: TGTGCCAGCGCCCGAGCGGGTGAAGCTTTCTTT. Amino acids: CASARAGEAFF.

The chain recombines TRBV19 with TRBJ2-1, with D perhaps TRBD1 (7 bases). Germline V gene data show CDR1 as LNHDA and CDR2 as SQIVND (reference sequence). CDR3 length equals 20 residues. Trimming removed 5 bases at V and 4 bases at J, with 30 bases between. CDR3 amino acids: CASSPLGQAARGIRYNEQFF. CDR3 nucleotides: TGTGCCAGTAGTCCCCTAGGACAGGCCGCACGGGGGATTAGATACAATGAGCAGTTCTTC.

The chain has TRBV11-2 and TRBJ2-1; 10 bases agree with TRBD2. The trim removed 5 bases at V and 7 bases at J, leaving 11 bases unmatched. In germline, CDR1 is SGHAT, CDR2 FQNNGV. This CDR3 has 16 amino acids. The CDR3 protein is CASSPTGLAGANEQFF. The CDR3 DNA is TGTGCCAGCAGCCCGACTGGCCTAGCGGGAGCGAATGAGCAGTTCTTC.

This clone was seen just once. The chain employs TRBV9 and TRBJ2-1; 11 bases fit TRBD2. CDR1 is SGDLS and CDR2 is YYNGEE in the germline V gene. J was trimmed by 3 bases and V by 4 bases; bases with no gene match: 6. The CDR3 totals 16 residues. The CDR3 nucleotides read TGTGCCAGCAGCCGATCCGGGACTAGCGGCTACAATGAGCAGTTCTTC. The encoded protein is CASSRSGTSGYNEQFF.

This clone turned up a few times. The J gene is TRBJ2-5, the V gene TRBV19; possibly TRBD2 for D (5 bases). From germline, CDR1 is LNHDA and CDR2 SQIVND (reference sequence). V was shortened by 7 bases and J by 4 bases, with 19 bases between the two germline ends. The CDR3 consists of 15 residues. CDR3 DNA sequence: TGTGCCAGTACCCCGCGAGGGTCGCCGGGAGAGACCCAGTACTTC. Its protein product is CASTPRGSPGETQYF.

This clone appeared a few times. J is TRBJ1-5 and V is TRBV27; D not resolved. With 5 bases removed from V and 11 bases from J, the gap between germline ends came to 19 bases. The CDR3 has 14 residues. The V gene's germline CDR1 is MNHEY and CDR2 SMNVEV (reference sequence). CDR3 residues: CASSQAGNLRAQHF. The CDR3 DNA sequence: TGTGCCAGCAGTCAAGCGGGGAACCTGCGGGCCCAGCATTTT.

This sequence joins TRBV28 and TRBJ2-1; 7 bases agree with TRBD1. V lost 0 bases and J lost 3; bases outside the gene matches: 2. Per germline, CDR1 MDHEN and CDR2 SYDVKM. There are 15 residues in the CDR3. The CDR3 here is CASSLWQGDYNEQFF. For the CDR3, the DNA is TGTGCCAGCAGTTTATGGCAGGGGGACTACAATGAGCAGTTCTTC.

The sample holds one count of this clone. This rearrangement joins TRBV7-8 to TRBJ2-5, with 8 bases that match TRBD1. The J call may be incorrect, as the DNA end agrees better with TRBJ2-7. Germline V CDR1 and CDR2: SGHVS, FQNEAQ. The CDR3 spans 13 residues. CDR3: CASSFGTGYEQYF. CDR3 DNA sequence: TGTGCCAGCAGCTTCGGGACAGGCTACGAGCAGTACTTC.

The V gene is TRBV7-6, the J gene TRBJ2-5; the match to TRBD2 covers 7 bases. J was trimmed by 4 bases and V by 2 bases; bases with no gene match: 7. Germline V gives CDR1 SGHVS, CDR2 FNYEAQ. The CDR3 is made up of 15 amino acids. The chain's CDR3 is CASSLSRGVGETQYF. The DNA for the CDR3 is TGTGCCAGCAGCTTATCTCGGGGGGTCGGAGAGACCCAGTACTTC.

V usage is TRBV7-2 and J usage is TRBJ1-6, with a weak D call TRBD1 (5 bases). V was pared by 5 bases and J by 5 bases, with 13 bases between. Germline CDR1 is SGHTA and CDR2 is FQGNSA. The CDR3 is made up of 15 amino acids. CDR3 in DNA: TGTGCCAGCAGCGGTTCGCGGGGCGATAATTCACCCCTCCACTTT. Its protein product is CASSGSRGDNSPLHF.

Only a few counts were recorded for this clone. The gene calls are TRBV7-8 and TRBJ1-2, with 7 bases matching TRBD1. Trimming took 5 bases from V and 5 from J; bases not matched to a gene: 8. Germline-derived CDR1 and CDR2 are SGHVS and FQNEAQ. The CDR3 spans 14 residues. CDR3 nucleotides: TGTGCCAGCAGCAAGAGGGGGCGCGAATATGGCTACACCTTC. Translating it yields CASSKRGREYGYTF.

The rearrangement joins TRBV7-2 to TRBJ2-3; tentatively, D is TRBD2 (6 bases). Germline V CDR1 and CDR2: SGHTA, FQGNSA. V dropped 2 bases and J dropped 4 bases, with 13 bases sitting between them. The CDR3 loop spans 15 amino acids. The CDR3, as DNA: TGTGCCAGCAGCTTATCCTTCGGCGGGGCAGATACGCAGTATTTT. It is translated as CASSLSFGGADTQYF.

Written as DNA, the CDR3 is TGCAGCGTCGTAACTCCTAACAATCAGCCCCAGCATTTT. This gives the protein CSVVTPNNQPQHF. The rearrangement links TRBV29-1 to TRBJ1-5; no clear D gene. The CDR3 has 13 residues. The germline V gene has CDR1 SQVTM and CDR2 ANQGSEA. V was pared by 6 bases and J by 3 bases, with 12 bases between.

The chain carries TRBV7-6 and TRBJ2-7, with 9 positions matching TRBD2. The CDR3 totals 16 residues. CDR1 and CDR2 (germline): SGHVS, FNYEAQ. V was pared by 5 bases and J by 3 bases, with 11 bases of the junction left unmatched. CDR3 loop: CASSQPASGDHYEQYF. The CDR3 nucleotides read TGTGCCAGCAGCCAACCTGCTAGCGGGGATCACTACGAGCAGTACTTC.

V gene TRBV11-2 combines with J gene TRBJ2-7; no clear D gene. This CDR3 comprises 14 residues. The germline gives CDR1 SGHAT, CDR2 FQNNGV. V gave up 0 bases and J gave up 3 bases, with 9 bases separating them. CDR3 amino acids: CASSLDGRSYEQYF. CDR3 DNA sequence: TGTGCCAGCAGCTTAGATGGCAGAAGCTACGAGCAGTACTTC.

This chain joins TRBV7-3 and TRBJ2-1; 9 bases match TRBD2. The V and J ends lost 4 bases and 4 bases, in that order; junction bases with no gene match: 5. CDR1 and CDR2 (germline): SGHTA, FQGTGA. The CDR3 is 15 amino acids. The CDR3 here is CASSSGTSTYNEQFF. The CDR3 nucleotides are TGTGCCAGCAGCTCCGGGACTAGCACATACAATGAGCAGTTCTTC.

This sequence joins TRBV5-1 and TRBJ2-5, with TRBD2 matching over 14 bases. The DNA end is more similar to TRBJ2-7, so the J call may be wrong. This CDR3 region has 20 residues. Germline V gene data show CDR1 as SGHRS and CDR2 as YFSETQ. CDR3 in DNA: TGCGCCAGCAGCTTGGCGCGACTAGCGGGAGGGCATTTTGTTCCCTACGAGCAGTACTTC. Its translation: CASSLARLAGGHFVPYEQYF.

The chain links TRBV7-2 to TRBJ1-2, with TRBD1 matching over 10 bases. The CDR3 sequence is 14 residues long. J gave up 4 bases and V 6 bases, and 5 bases lay outside the gene matches. Germline V lookup: CDR1 SGHTA, CDR2 FQGNSA. The CDR3: CASSLGQGFYGYTF. The CDR3 region has the DNA TGTGCCAGCAGTCTGGGACAGGGGTTCTATGGCTACACCTTC.

The chain couples TRBV28 to TRBJ2-1; weak D call: TRBD2 (7 bases). Between the trimmed V and J ends, which lost 4 bases and 7 bases, there was a span of 11 bases. This CDR3 contains 13 residues. Per germline, CDR1 MDHEN and CDR2 SYDVKM. CDR3 amino acids: CASSYGGRNEQFF. CDR3 bases: TGTGCCAGCAGTTACGGGGGGCGAAATGAGCAGTTCTTC. Complete variable domain (other parts from reference TRBV28 and TRBJ2-1): DVKVTQSSRYLVKRTGEKVFLECVQDMDHENMFWYRQDPGLGLRLIYFSYDVKMKEKGDIPEGYSVSREKKERFSLILESASTNQTSMYLCASSYGGRNEQFFGPGTRLTVL.

This chain uses TRBV4-3 with TRBJ2-3; D ambiguous. Germline-derived CDR1 and CDR2 are LGHNA and YSLEER. The CDR3 length is 17 residues. Trimming left V 1 base short and J 1 base short, with 15 bases between. This chain's CDR3 is CASSQGRSVWGTDTQYF. CDR3 bases: TGCGCCAGCAGCCAAGGCCGGAGCGTGTGGGGCACAGATACGCAGTATTTT.

This clone came up a few times. The rearrangement uses TRBV6-1 and TRBJ1-2; D perhaps matches TRBD1 (6 bases). The germline CDR1 and CDR2 sequences are MNHNS and SASEGT. This CDR3 has 13 amino acids. V lost 7 bases and J lost 4, with 13 bases in between. CDR3 in DNA: TGTGCCAGCAAATTGGGGGCGAGCTATGGCTACACCTTC. Its protein is CASKLGASYGYTF.

The rearrangement uses TRBV4-2 and TRBJ2-3; 11 bases match TRBD2. The germline V gene encodes CDR1 LGHNA and CDR2 YNFKEQ. The CDR3 covers 15 residues. After removal of 0 bases from V and 11 bases from J, the junction contained 7 bases not matched to a gene. DNA of the CDR3: TGTGCCAGCAGCCAAGATGGGACTAGCGGTCGAGAGCAGTATTTT. It yields the protein CASSQDGTSGREQYF.

CDR3 nucleotides: TGTGCCAGCAGCTTATCCGTAAACACCGGGGAGCTGTTTTTT. Translating it yields CASSLSVNTGELFF. The chain carries TRBV7-2 and TRBJ2-2; D gene uncertain. Trimming removed 2 bases from V and 2 bases from J, with 6 bases in between. Germline CDR1 SGHTA, CDR2 FQGNSA. CDR3 length equals 14 residues.